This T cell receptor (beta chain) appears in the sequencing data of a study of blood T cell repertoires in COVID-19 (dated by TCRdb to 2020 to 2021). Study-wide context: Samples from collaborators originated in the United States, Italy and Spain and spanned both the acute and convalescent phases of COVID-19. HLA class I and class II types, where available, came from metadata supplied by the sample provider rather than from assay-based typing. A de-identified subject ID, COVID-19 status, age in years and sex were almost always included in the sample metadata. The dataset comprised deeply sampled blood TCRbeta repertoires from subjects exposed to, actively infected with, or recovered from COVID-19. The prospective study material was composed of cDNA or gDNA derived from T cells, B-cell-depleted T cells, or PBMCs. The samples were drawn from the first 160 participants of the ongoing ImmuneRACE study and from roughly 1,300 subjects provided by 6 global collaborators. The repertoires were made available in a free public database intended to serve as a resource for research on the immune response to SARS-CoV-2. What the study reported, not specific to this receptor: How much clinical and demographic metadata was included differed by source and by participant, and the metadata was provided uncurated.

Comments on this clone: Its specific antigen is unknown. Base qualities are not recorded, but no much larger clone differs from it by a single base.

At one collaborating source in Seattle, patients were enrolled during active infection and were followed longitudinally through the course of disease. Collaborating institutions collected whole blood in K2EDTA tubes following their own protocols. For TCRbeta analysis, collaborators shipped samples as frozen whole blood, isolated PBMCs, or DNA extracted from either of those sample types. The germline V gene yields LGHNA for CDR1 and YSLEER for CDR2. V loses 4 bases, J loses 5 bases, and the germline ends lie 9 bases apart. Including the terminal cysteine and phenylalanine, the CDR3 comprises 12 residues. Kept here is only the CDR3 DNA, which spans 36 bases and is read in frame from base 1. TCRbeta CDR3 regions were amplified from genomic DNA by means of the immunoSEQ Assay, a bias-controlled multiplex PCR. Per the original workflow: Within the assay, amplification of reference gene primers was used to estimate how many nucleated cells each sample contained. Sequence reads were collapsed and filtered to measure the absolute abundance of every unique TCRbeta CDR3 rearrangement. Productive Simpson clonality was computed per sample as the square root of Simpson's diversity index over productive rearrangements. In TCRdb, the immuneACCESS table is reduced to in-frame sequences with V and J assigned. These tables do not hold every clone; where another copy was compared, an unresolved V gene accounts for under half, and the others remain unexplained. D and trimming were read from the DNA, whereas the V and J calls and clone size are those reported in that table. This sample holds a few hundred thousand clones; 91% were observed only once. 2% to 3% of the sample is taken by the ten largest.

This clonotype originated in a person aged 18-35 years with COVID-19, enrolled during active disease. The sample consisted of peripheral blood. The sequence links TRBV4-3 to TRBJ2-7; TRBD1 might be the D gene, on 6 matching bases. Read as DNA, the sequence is TGCGCCAGCAGCCCCGGGACAAACGAGCAGTACTTC. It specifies CASSPGTNEQYF.